Below, 15 T cell receptor beta chains from the same sample are listed, as sequenced in a study of cytomegalovirus exposure and HLA in healthy donors (dated by TCRdb to about 2017). Receptor libraries were prepared by the immunoSEQ multiplex PCR assay. For the multiplex PCR, a mixture combining 60 forward primers for TCR Vbeta segments and 13 reverse primers for TCR Jbeta segments was used. TCRdb retrieved this table from immuneACCESS and kept in-frame rearrangements only. Not all clones are present; in checked studies, unresolved V genes account for under half, and no reason is known for the remainder. The sample data list approximately 100,000 clones, and roughly 67% of these were observed just once. In total, the top ten clones hold about 2.5% of the sample. The sequenced material came from PBMCs. The receptors were gathered from a human donor in good health.

The chain recombines TRBV9 with TRBJ2-5; the D is unclear. Trimming took 0 bases from V and 3 from J, leaving 6 bases between them. CDR1 is SGDLS and CDR2 is YYNGEE in the germline V gene. This CDR3 comprises 13 residues. The CDR3 spells CASSVVGEETQYF. DNA of the CDR3: TGTGCCAGCAGCGTAGTTGGAGAAGAGACCCAGTACTTC. The whole variable domain, remainder taken from reference TRBV9 and TRBJ2-5, is DSGVTQTPKHLITATGQRVTLRCSPRSGDLSVYWYQQSLDQGLQFLIQYYNGEERAKGNILERFSAQQFPDLHSELNLSSLELGDSALYFCASSVVGEETQYFGPGTRLLVL.

The chain uses TRBV5-6 and TRBJ1-6; D possibly corresponds to TRBD1 (5 bases). The CDR3 is 18 residues long. Trimming left V 0 bases short and J 4 bases short, with 17 bases between. Germline CDR1 and CDR2: SGHDT and YYEEEE. The CDR3 DNA follows: TGTGCCAGCAGCTTGGCCGCTCGGGGGGAGGGGTATAATTCACCCCTCCACTTT. It yields the protein CASSLAARGEGYNSPLHF. The full variable domain, rest sourced from reference TRBV5-6 and TRBJ1-6, is DAGVTQSPTHLIKTRGQQVTLRCSPKSGHDTVSWYQQALGQGPQFIFQYYEEEERQRGNFPDRFSGHQFPNYSSELNVNALLLGDSALYLCASSLAARGEGYNSPLHFGNGTRLTVT.

In the case of this clone: The junction differs from germline at one of its ends, possibly a read error. The gene calls are TRBV7-2 and TRBJ2-3; 9 bases are shared with TRBD2. The CDR3 consists of 16 residues. Germline loops: CDR1 SGHTA, CDR2 FQGNSA. CDR3 DNA sequence: TGTGCCAGCAGCTTAAGCCCTAGCGGGACCACAAATACGCAGTATTTT. Translation gives CASSLSPSGTTNTQYF. Together with reference TRBV7-2 and TRBJ2-3, the CDR3 gives the full variable domain: GAGVSQSPSNKVTEKGKDVELRCDPISGHTALYWYRQSLGQGLEFLIYFQGNSAPDKSGLPSDRFSAERTGGSVSTLTIQRTQQEDSAVYLCASSLSPSGTTNTQYFGPGTRLTVL.

The sample holds one count of this clone. The rearrangement uses TRBV7-9 and TRBJ2-5, with TRBD2 matching 7 bases. This CDR3 is built from 13 residues. Germline CDR1 SEHNR, CDR2 FQNEAQ (reference sequence). The J segment lost 3 bases and the V segment lost 2 bases, leaving 0 bases of the junction unmatched. The CDR3 bases are TGTGCCAGCAGCTTAAGCGGGGAAGAGACCCAGTACTTC. This translates into CASSLSGEETQYF.

The V call is TRBV4-1, the J call TRBJ1-3; no clear D. This CDR3 is 16 amino acids long. The germline CDR1 and CDR2 sequences are MGHRA and YSYEKL. The V end was cut by 1 base, the J end by 4 bases, with 14 bases between. Here the CDR3 DNA reads TGCGCCAGCAGCCAAGTCGGTAGCTTGACGGGAAACACCATATATTTT. It specifies CASSQVGSLTGNTIYF.

V is TRBV5-1 and J is TRBJ1-1, with TRBD1 matching over 10 bases. The CDR3 runs 16 residues. Germline V lookup: CDR1 SGHRS, CDR2 YFSETQ. With 1 base clipped from V and 7 bases from J, the junction kept 10 bases outside the gene matches. CDR3 amino acids: CASSLRDRGLGGEAFF. DNA of the CDR3: TGCGCCAGCAGCTTGAGAGACAGGGGGCTCGGGGGTGAAGCTTTCTTT. Full variable domain (missing parts from reference TRBV5-1 and TRBJ1-1): KAGVTQTPRYLIKTRGQQVTLSCSPISGHRSVSWYQQTPGQGLQFLFEYFSETQRNKGNFPGRFSGRQFSNSRSEMNVSTLELGDSALYLCASSLRDRGLGGEAFFGQGTRLTVV.

This clone was seen only once. This chain uses TRBV19 with TRBJ2-1, with 9 bases fitting TRBD1. The CDR3 has 15 amino acids. The ends lost 2 bases at V and 7 bases at J; junction bases unmatched: 6. The V gene's germline CDR1 is LNHDA and CDR2 SQIVND (reference sequence). This chain's CDR3 is CASSIRWDRENEQFF. CDR3 DNA: TGTGCCAGTAGTATAAGATGGGACAGGGAAAATGAGCAGTTCTTC.

This clone has only a few counts. The rearrangement joins TRBV7-8 to TRBJ2-3, with D possibly matching TRBD2 (6 bases). The germline V gene encodes CDR1 SGHVS and CDR2 FQNEAQ. The CDR3 runs 16 residues. V lost 0 bases and J 0 bases, leaving 10 bases between the germline ends. The CDR3 sequence is CASSLAGGSSTDTQYF. The CDR3 DNA reads TGTGCCAGCAGCTTAGCGGGGGGATCTAGCACAGATACGCAGTATTTT. The complete variable domain, with remaining parts taken from reference TRBV7-8 and TRBJ2-3, reads GAGVSQSPRYKVAKRGQDVALRCDPISGHVSLFWYQQALGQGPEFLTYFQNEAQLDKSGLPSDRFFAERPEGSVSTLKIQRTQQEDSAVYLCASSLAGGSSTDTQYFGPGTRLTVL.

This chain links TRBV14 with TRBJ1-1; no definite D call. CDR1 and CDR2 from the germline V gene are SGHDN and FVKESK. The CDR3 runs to 12 residues. V was trimmed by 2 bases and J by 1 base, leaving 2 bases between them. Here the CDR3 DNA reads TGTGCCAGCAGCCAACAGAACACTGAAGCTTTCTTT. Its protein is CASSQQNTEAFF. Full variable domain (remainder filled in from reference TRBV14 and TRBJ1-1): EAGVTQFPSHSVIEKGQTVTLRCDPISGHDNLYWYRRVMGKEIKFLLHFVKESKQDESGMPNNRFLAERTGGTYSTLKVQPAELEDSGVYFCASSQQNTEAFFGQGTRLTVV.

The V and J genes are TRBV27 and TRBJ1-2, with TRBD1 matching over 8 bases. After removal of 6 bases from V and 0 bases from J, the junction contained 6 bases not matched to a gene. Germline V gene data show CDR1 as MNHEY and CDR2 as SMNVEV (reference sequence). The CDR3 contains 15 residues. The CDR3 bases are TGTGCCAGCAGCCCAAGACAGGGGTCTAACTATGGCTACACCTTC. Protein product: CASSPRQGSNYGYTF.

This clone showed up just once. The V and J genes are TRBV7-3 and TRBJ1-2; D remains ambiguous. V shed 4 bases and J shed 7 bases, with 13 bases lying between them. The CDR3 runs to 13 residues. Per germline, CDR1 SGHTA and CDR2 FQGTGA. The DNA of the CDR3 is TGTGCCAGCAGCTCCCCGGGTGGTGCTGGCTACACCTTC. The encoded protein is CASSSPGGAGYTF.

The chain couples TRBV5-1 to TRBJ2-7, with D possibly being TRBD1 (6 bases). Per the germline V gene, CDR1 is SGHRS and CDR2 is YFSETQ. The ends were cut back, 6 bases at V and 2 bases at J, with 12 bases in the middle. The CDR3 has 13 amino acids. The CDR3 coding sequence is TGCGCCAGCAACCGGGACACAGCCTACGAGCAGTACTTC. Translation gives CASNRDTAYEQYF.

The V gene is TRBV19, the J gene TRBJ2-7, with 8 bases fitting TRBD1. With 3 bases clipped from V and 5 bases from J, the junction kept 9 bases outside the gene matches. The CDR3 sequence is 15 residues long. CDR1 is LNHDA and CDR2 is SQIVND in the germline V gene (reference sequence). The CDR3 DNA is TGTGCCAGTAGTATTTTAGGTCAGGGGGCCCACGAGCAGTACTTC. This codes for CASSILGQGAHEQYF.

J is TRBJ1-2 and V is TRBV18; 10 bases agree with TRBD1. The germline gives CDR1 KGHSH, CDR2 LQKENI. This CDR3 spans 20 amino acids. V lost 1 base to trimming and J lost 4 bases; unmatched junction nucleotides: 18. CDR3 sequence reads: CASSPRSLGTGAHGSYGYTF. The DNA for the CDR3 is TGTGCCAGCTCACCACGCAGTCTTGGGACAGGGGCCCACGGTAGCTATGGCTACACCTTC.

The rearrangement links TRBV19 to TRBJ2-7; tentatively, D is TRBD2 (5 bases). This CDR3 comprises 14 residues. V was trimmed by 6 bases and J by 6 bases, leaving 18 bases between them. Germline V gene sequence: CDR1 LNHDA, CDR2 SQIVND (reference sequence). CDR3 protein: CASRNPLTGSEQYF. CDR3 DNA: TGTGCCAGTAGAAACCCTTTGACGGGGTCCGAGCAGTACTTC.